This T cell receptor (beta chain) was identified in a study of blood T cell repertoires in COVID-19. Study information: The cDNA or gDNA used as material had been derived from T cells, B-cell-depleted T cells, or PBMCs.

The CDR3 is 14 amino acids. Germline V gene data show CDR1 as SGHVS and CDR2 as FQNEAQ. J lost 5 bases, V lost 5 bases, and 7 bases had no gene match. Seattle patients were enrolled while actively infected and followed longitudinally. Measured with immunoSEQ multiplex PCR; TCRdb has only the in-frame clones, and not every one. The repertoire holds roughly 200,000 clones, with more than 85% as singletons. The genes are TRBV7-8 and TRBJ1-1; TRBD1 matches at 8 bases. The sequencing input was peripheral blood. This clonotype was obtained from a woman between 45 and 60 years old with COVID-19, enrolled during active disease. The CDR3 DNA sequence: TGTGCCAGCAGCAATGGACAGGGAGGGACTGAAGCTTTCTTT. Amino acids: CASSNGQGGTEAFF.